These 5 T cell receptor beta chains were all obtained from the same sample, sequenced in a study of shared clonotypes between healthy human individuals. Sequencing used immunoSEQ multiplex PCR; TCRdb keeps in-frame clones, though not all of them. The sample lists approximately 2.4 million clones; approximately 96% were seen once. The sequenced sample consisted of naive CD4+ T cells sorted from blood. Subset of the sample: CD45RA+ positively selected. Receptors originate from a man between 18 and 29 years old in good health.

The V gene is TRBV6-1, the J gene TRBJ2-2; 11 bases line up with TRBD2. V shed 4 bases, J shed 1 base, and the junction held 2 bases outside the gene matches. Germline V gene data show CDR1 as MNHNS and CDR2 as SASEGT. CDR3 length equals 16 residues. As DNA, the CDR3 is TGTGCCAGCAGTGCAGGGACTAGCGGGAACACCGGGGAGCTGTTTTTT. This gives the protein CASSAGTSGNTGELFF.

This clone was counted once. The chain uses TRBV13 and TRBJ2-6; TRBD1 aligns across 7 bases. V was pared by 5 bases and J by 2 bases, with 12 bases of the junction left unmatched. Germline values: CDR1 PRHDT, CDR2 FYEKMQ (reference sequence). The CDR3 runs 18 residues. Here the CDR3 DNA reads TGTGCCAGCAGCCTCCCGGGACAGATACCCACTGGGGCCAACGTCCTGACTTTC. Translating it yields CASSLPGQIPTGANVLTF.

V gene TRBV6-5 combines with J gene TRBJ1-5, with 11 bases fitting TRBD1. The V and J ends lost 5 bases and 6 bases, in that order; junction bases with no gene match: 6. Germline V lookup: CDR1 MNHEY, CDR2 SVGAGI. The CDR3 runs to 15 residues. Here the CDR3 reads CASSTGQGDSQPQHF. CDR3 nucleotide sequence: TGTGCCAGCAGTACGGGACAGGGGGATAGTCAGCCCCAGCATTTT.

The V gene is TRBV7-2, the J gene TRBJ2-7, with 7 nucleotides matching TRBD1. The V gene end was trimmed by 0 bases and the J gene end by 2 bases; junction bases not matched to a gene: 4. Per the germline V gene, CDR1 is SGHTA and CDR2 is FQGNSA. This CDR3 has 15 residues. CDR3 bases: TGTGCCAGCAGCTTAGCGCCCACAGGGGCCTACGAGCAGTACTTC. Protein product: CASSLAPTGAYEQYF.

In the case of this clone: At the DNA level, this CDR3 is encoded by other sequences in the same sample as well. This sequence joins TRBV10-2 and TRBJ2-7; a possible D gene is TRBD1 (6 bases). There are 13 residues in the CDR3. Germline CDR1 and CDR2: WSHSY and SAAADI. V shed 3 bases and J shed 2 bases, with 8 bases lying between them. Here the CDR3 reads CASSDRGPYEQYF. CDR3 bases: TGCGCCAGCAGTGACAGGGGCCCCTACGAGCAGTACTTC.